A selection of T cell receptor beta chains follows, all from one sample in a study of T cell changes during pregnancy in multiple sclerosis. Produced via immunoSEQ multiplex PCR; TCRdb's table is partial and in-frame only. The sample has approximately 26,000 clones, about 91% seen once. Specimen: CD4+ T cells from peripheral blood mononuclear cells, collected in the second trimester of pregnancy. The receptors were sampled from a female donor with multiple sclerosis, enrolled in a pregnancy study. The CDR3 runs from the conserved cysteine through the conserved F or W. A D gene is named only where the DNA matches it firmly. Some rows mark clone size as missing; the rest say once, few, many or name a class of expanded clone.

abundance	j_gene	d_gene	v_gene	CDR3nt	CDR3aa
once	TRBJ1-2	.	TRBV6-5	TGTGCCAGCACCAAGGGCAGGGGTTTCTATGGCTACACCTTC	CASTKGRGFYGYTF
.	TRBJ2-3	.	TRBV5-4	TGTGCCAGCAGCGGAACAGCCACAGATACGCAGTATTTT	CASSGTATDTQYF
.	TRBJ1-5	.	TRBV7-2	TGTGCCAGCAGCTTAAGGCGCCAGAGGGGGTACAATCAGCCCCAGCATTTT	CASSLRRQRGYNQPQHF
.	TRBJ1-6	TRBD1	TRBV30	TGTGCCTGGAGTACACAGGGGACCTATAATTCACCCCTCCACTTT	CAWSTQGTYNSPLHF
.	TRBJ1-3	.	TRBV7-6	TGTGCCAGCAGCTTAGGACAGGTTGGAAACACCATATATTTT	CASSLGQVGNTIYF
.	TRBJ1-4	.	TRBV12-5	TGTGCTAGTGGTTCTGGACAGAGCACAACTAATGAAAAACTGTTTTTT	CASGSGQSTTNEKLFF
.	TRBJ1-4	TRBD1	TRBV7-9	TGTGCCCTGCCCGGACAGGGGGCCTTTGCAACTAATGAAAAACTGTTTTTT	CALPGQGAFATNEKLFF
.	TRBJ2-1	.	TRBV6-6	TGTGCCAGTCGGGGACTTGGCAATGAGCAGTTCTTC	CASRGLGNEQFF
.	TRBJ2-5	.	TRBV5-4	TGTGCCAGCAGCACAGCTGGGGAGACCCAGTACTTC	CASSTAGETQYF
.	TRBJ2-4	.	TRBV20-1	TGCAGTGCTAGGGAAGGGAGCATTCAGTACTTC	CSAREGSIQYF
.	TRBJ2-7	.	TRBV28	TGTGCCAGCAGGGGCCTCTACGAGCAGTACTTC	CASRGLYEQYF
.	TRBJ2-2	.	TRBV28	TGTGCCAGCAGTTCCTCGACAGGATTGAACGTCGGGGAGCTGTTTTTT	CASSSSTGLNVGELFF
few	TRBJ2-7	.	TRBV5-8	TGTGCCAGCAGATCAGGAGGCTACGAGCAGTACTTC	CASRSGGYEQYF
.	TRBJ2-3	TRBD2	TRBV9	TGTGCCAGCAGCCCATCACTAGCGACAGATACGCAGTATTTT	CASSPSLATDTQYF
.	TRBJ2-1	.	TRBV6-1	TGTGCCAGCAGTGGAGTTTGGCCAGGGGTTTCCTACAATGAGCAGTTCTTC	CASSGVWPGVSYNEQFF
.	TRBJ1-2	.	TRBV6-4	TGTGCCAGCAAAGCAGGGGTTGAAGGTGGCTACACCTTC	CASKAGVEGGYTF
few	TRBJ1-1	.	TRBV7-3	TGTGCCAGCAGCTTAACAGGGGGGGACACTGAAGCTTTCTTT	CASSLTGGDTEAFF
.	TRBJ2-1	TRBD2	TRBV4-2	TGTGCCAGCAGCCACCACCTAGCGGGAGTATACAATGAGCAGTTCTTC	CASSHHLAGVYNEQFF
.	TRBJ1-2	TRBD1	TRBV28	TGTGCCAGCAGTTCGGGACAGGGGGCTGGCTATGGCTACACCTTC	CASSSGQGAGYGYTF
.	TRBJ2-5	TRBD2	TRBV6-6	TGTGCCAGCAGCACGGCCTCTCTGGGGGGGCAAGAGACCCAGTACTTC	CASSTASLGGQETQYF
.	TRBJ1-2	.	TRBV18	TGTGCCAGCTCACGAGGTCCGGGATTTGGCTACACCTTC	CASSRGPGFGYTF
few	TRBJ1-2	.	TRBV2	TGTGCCAGCTTCACCGGAGGGTGGCTCGTGTATGGCTACACCTTC	CASFTGGWLVYGYTF
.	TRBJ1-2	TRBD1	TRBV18	TGTGCCAGCTCACCACTGGACAGGGTAGGCTACACCTTC	CASSPLDRVGYTF
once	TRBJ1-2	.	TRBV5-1	TGCGCCAGCAGCCCGAATGGACAGTACTATGGCTACACCTTC	CASSPNGQYYGYTF
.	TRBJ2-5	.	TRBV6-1	TGTGCCAGCAGTGAGGGTTGGAGAAGAGAGACCCAGTACTTC	CASSEGWRRETQYF
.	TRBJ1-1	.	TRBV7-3	TGTGCCAGCAGCTCCAGCGTGAGGAGCACGGCTTTCTTT	CASSSSVRSTAFF
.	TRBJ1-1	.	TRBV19	TGTGCCAGTCGGGTCAACATGAACACTGAAGCTTTCTTT	CASRVNMNTEAFF
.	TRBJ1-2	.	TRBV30	TGTGCCTGGACTAGGACAGACCGTAACTATGGCTACACCTTC	CAWTRTDRNYGYTF
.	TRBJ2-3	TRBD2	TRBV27	TGTGCCAGCACGGGGGGTCTGGGGAGCGGGGGGCGGGGAGATACGCAGTATTTT	CASTGGLGSGGRGDTQYF
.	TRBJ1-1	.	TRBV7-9	TGTGCCAGCAGCCCACTTGGAGACTTGAACACTGAAGCTTTCTTT	CASSPLGDLNTEAFF
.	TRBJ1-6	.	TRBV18	TGTGCCAGCTCACCGAGGCGGGGGAATTCACCCCTCCACTTT	CASSPRRGNSPLHF
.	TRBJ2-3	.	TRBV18	TGTGCCAGCTCACCACGGTCTGGGTCGGAGACAGATACGCAGTATTTT	CASSPRSGSETDTQYF
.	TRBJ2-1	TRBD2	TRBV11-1	TGTGCCAGCAGCCCCCGGACTAGCGGGGGGGGCCGTACATACAATGAGCAGTTCTTC	CASSPRTSGGGRTYNEQFF
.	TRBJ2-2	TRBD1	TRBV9	TGTGCCAGCAGCGTTTCGACAGGGCACACCGGGGAGCTGTTTTTT	CASSVSTGHTGELFF
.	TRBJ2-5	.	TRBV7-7	TGTGCTAGCAGCTTTGGGGCCCAAGAGACCCAGTACTTC	CASSFGAQETQYF
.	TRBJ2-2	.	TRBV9	TGTGCCAGCAGCGACAGGGAGGGGGAGCTGTTTTTT	CASSDREGELFF
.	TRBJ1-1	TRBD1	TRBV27	TGTGCCAGTAGGGTACAGGGGCGAGCTTTCTTT	CASRVQGRAFF
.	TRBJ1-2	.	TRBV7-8	.	CASSSSGTGANYGYTF
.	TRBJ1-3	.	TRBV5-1	TGCGCCAGCAGCCGACAGACTGGAAACACCATATATTTT	CASSRQTGNTIYF
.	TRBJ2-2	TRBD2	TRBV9	TGTGCCAGCAGCGTAAATCCCCGGGGGGGCTCCGGGGAGCTGTTTTTT	CASSVNPRGGSGELFF
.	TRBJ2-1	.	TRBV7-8	TGTGCCAGCAGCCCTGTCCTGACAACCTACAATGAGCAGTTCTTC	CASSPVLTTYNEQFF
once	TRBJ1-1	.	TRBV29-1	TGCAGCGTTGCAGGGGCGCTTCGGGCTTTCTTT	CSVAGALRAFF
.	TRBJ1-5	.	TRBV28	TGTGCCAGCAGCCGGGACTTCAGCAATCAGCCCCAGCATTTT	CASSRDFSNQPQHF
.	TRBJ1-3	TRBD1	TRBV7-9	TGTGCCAGCAGCTTAACGGCAGGGGGTGGATATTTT	CASSLTAGGGYF